Shown below are 25 T cell receptor beta chains from a single sample sequenced in a study of blood T cell repertoires in COVID-19 (dated by TCRdb to 2019 to 2021). Libraries were constructed by the immunoSEQ multiplex PCR assay. TCRdb re-hosts the immuneACCESS table, in-frame sequences only. Its copies lack some clones; in the studies checked, an unresolved V gene accounts for under half of them, and the cause for the rest is not known. This sample lists about 140,000 clones; 80% to 85% were detected once. The ten largest clones capture 4% of the sample. Sequenced sample: peripheral blood. Receptor source: a woman aged 55-70 years with acute or convalescent COVID-19.

This chain joins TRBV6-6 and TRBJ1-1; D perhaps matches TRBD1 (6 bases). The V and J ends lost 5 bases and 4 bases respectively, with 11 bases between them. Germline CDR1 is MNHNY and CDR2 is SVGAGI (reference sequence). CDR3 length: 13 residues. This CDR3 is CASSKRDITEAFF. In DNA form, the CDR3 reads TGTGCCAGCAGTAAACGGGACATCACTGAAGCTTTCTTT.

This chain links TRBV18 with TRBJ2-5, with a tentative D call TRBD1 (5 bases). The CDR3 runs 13 residues. V dropped 6 bases and J dropped 11 bases, with 19 bases sitting between them. The V gene's germline CDR1 is KGHSH and CDR2 LQKENI. CDR3 DNA: TGTGCCAGCTCCCGACAGACACAACCTCAGCAGTACTTC. Protein: CASSRQTQPQQYF.

The chain links TRBV19 to TRBJ2-7; 7 bases line up with TRBD1. This CDR3 region has 14 residues. V was pared by 6 bases and J by 5 bases, with 10 bases of the junction left unmatched. CDR1 LNHDA and CDR2 SQIVND come from the germline V gene (reference sequence). CDR3 in amino acids: CASSPDRDRHEQYF. CDR3 bases: TGTGCCAGTAGCCCAGACAGGGATCGCCACGAGCAGTACTTC.

This rearrangement joins TRBV19 to TRBJ2-1, with 10 bases fitting TRBD2. This CDR3 region has 16 residues. V shed 6 bases and J 7 bases; nucleotides not matched to a gene: 12. Germline values: CDR1 LNHDA, CDR2 SQIVND (reference sequence). The CDR3 spells CASRNPSSGRFNEQFF. In nucleotides, the CDR3 is TGTGCCAGTAGAAACCCAAGTAGCGGGAGGTTTAATGAGCAGTTCTTC.

This clone showed up just a few times. V and J are TRBV11-2 and TRBJ2-3; 11 bases are shared with TRBD1. This CDR3 comprises 15 residues. CDR1 is SGHAT, CDR2 FQNNGV, per germline. With 2 bases clipped from V and 6 bases from J, the junction kept 4 bases outside the gene matches. CDR3 DNA: TGTGCCAGCAGCTTACGGGGGACAGGGGGGGATACGCAGTATTTT. Encoded protein: CASSLRGTGGDTQYF.

V is TRBV4-2 and J is TRBJ1-3; D call uncertain. The CDR3 is 16 amino acids. Per the germline V gene, CDR1 is LGHNA and CDR2 is YNFKEQ. V was shortened by 0 bases and J by 2 bases, with 11 bases between the two germline ends. The CDR3 sequence: CASSQDRAGTGNTIYF. The DNA for the CDR3 is TGTGCCAGCAGCCAAGATCGGGCGGGGACTGGAAACACCATATATTTT.

The chain couples TRBV4-1 to TRBJ1-3; D call uncertain. This CDR3 has 15 amino acids. Per germline, CDR1 MGHRA and CDR2 YSYEKL. V lost 4 bases, J lost 1 base, and 11 bases lay in between. The CDR3 DNA is TGCGCCAGCAGCCCCCAGTTCAGGTCTGGAAACACCATATATTTT. Translation gives CASSPQFRSGNTIYF.

The V gene is TRBV5-1, the J gene TRBJ2-7, with TRBD2 as a possible D gene (6 bases). The germline V gene encodes CDR1 SGHRS and CDR2 YFSETQ. V gave up 0 bases and J gave up 3 bases, with 13 bases separating them. This CDR3 is built from 15 residues. CDR3 sequence: CASSLEGLKSYEQYF. Written as DNA, the CDR3 is TGCGCCAGCAGCTTGGAAGGACTAAAAAGCTACGAGCAGTACTTC.

The chain uses TRBV24-1 and TRBJ2-5; D ambiguous. Germline CDR1 is KGHDR and CDR2 is SFDVKD. Trimming stripped 4 bases from V and 4 bases from J, with 6 bases between. There are 12 residues in the CDR3. The CDR3 DNA reads TGTGCCACCAGTGACCCCGGAGAGACCCAGTACTTC. Amino acids: CATSDPGETQYF.

V gene TRBV27 combines with J gene TRBJ2-7; a possible D gene is TRBD2 (6 bases). Per the germline V gene, CDR1 is MNHEY and CDR2 is SMNVEV (reference sequence). Trimming removed 1 base at V and 1 base at J, with 14 bases between. CDR3 length: 16 residues. The DNA for the CDR3 is TGTGCCAGCAGTTTATTCGGGGGAGATGTATCCTACGAGCAGTACTTC. It translates to CASSLFGGDVSYEQYF.

This clone occurred once. The junction does not match germline at one end; this may be a read error. V and J are TRBV10-3 and TRBJ2-3; the D gene is possibly TRBD1 (6 bases). CDR1 and CDR2 (germline): ENHRY, SYGVKD. The CDR3 contains 15 residues. The CDR3 nucleotides read TGTGCCATCAGTGAGTCACAGGGAATCACAAATACGCAGTATTTT. This encodes CAISESQGITNTQYF.

This chain connects TRBV15 to TRBJ1-4; 7 bases line up with TRBD1. Germline trimming cut 1 base from V and 8 bases from J; bases unmatched to any gene: 4. Per germline, CDR1 LNHNV and CDR2 YYDKDF (reference sequence). The CDR3 has 14 amino acids. CDR3 nucleotides: TGTGCCACCAGCAGAGCTCGGACAGGAGAAAAACTGTTTTTT. It codes for CATSRARTGEKLFF.

The chain joins TRBV24-1 to TRBJ2-3; TRBD2 is a possible D gene (6 bases). V was cut by 5 bases and J by 1 base, with 12 bases left in between. Looked up from germline, CDR1 is KGHDR and CDR2 is SFDVKD. This CDR3 region has 15 residues. CDR3 in amino acids: CATSGWEAGTDTQYF. CDR3 nucleotide sequence: TGTGCCACCAGTGGGTGGGAGGCCGGCACAGATACGCAGTATTTT.

The chain recombines TRBV19 with TRBJ1-2; 9 bases are a match to TRBD1. Losses at the gene ends were 5 bases for V and 4 bases for J; bases not matched to a gene: 11. Looked up from germline, CDR1 is LNHDA and CDR2 is SQIVND (reference sequence). The CDR3 has 16 residues. The CDR3 nucleotides are TGTGCCAGTAGTGGACAACAGGGGGCTGCCCTCTATGGCTACACCTTC. Residues: CASSGQQGAALYGYTF.

This sequence joins TRBV27 and TRBJ2-4; D unresolved. Germline loops: CDR1 MNHEY, CDR2 SMNVEV (reference sequence). This CDR3 has 14 amino acids. V gave up 5 bases and J gave up 0 bases, with 8 bases separating them. The CDR3 DNA reads as TGTGCCAGCAGTCCCCTACCAGCCAAAAACATTCAGTACTTC. Residues: CASSPLPAKNIQYF.

The rearrangement uses TRBV5-1 and TRBJ2-1; 7 bases agree with TRBD2. After removal of 0 bases from V and 2 bases from J, the junction contained 5 bases not matched to a gene. The CDR3 loop spans 16 amino acids. Germline CDR1 reads SGHRS; CDR2 reads YFSETQ. CDR3 sequence: CASSLDGGTTYNEQFF. CDR3 DNA: TGCGCCAGCAGCTTGGATGGCGGGACTACCTACAATGAGCAGTTCTTC.

V usage is TRBV30 and J usage is TRBJ1-2; no clear D. This CDR3 is 13 amino acids long. In germline, CDR1 is GTSNPN, CDR2 SVGIG (reference sequence). The V end lost 3 bases, the J end lost 0 bases, and 8 bases lay between the germline ends. The CDR3 loop is CAWRGRANYGYTF. CDR3 nucleotide sequence: TGTGCCTGGAGGGGCCGAGCTAACTATGGCTACACCTTC.

This clone was observed a few times. The chain carries TRBV2 and TRBJ2-5; D is unclear. The CDR3 is made up of 8 amino acids. Between the trimmed V and J ends, which lost 10 bases and 7 bases, there was a span of 4 bases. CDR1 and CDR2 from the germline V gene are SNHLY and FYNNEI. This CDR3 reads CAIGTQYF. CDR3 sequence (DNA): TGTGCCATCGGGACCCAGTACTTC. The entire variable domain, with the rest obtained from reference TRBV2 and TRBJ2-5, is as follows: EPEVTQTPSHQVTQMGQEVILRCVPISNHLYFYWYRQILGQKVEFLVSFYNNEISEKSEIFDDQFSVERPDGSNFTLKIRSTKLEDSAMYFCAIGTQYFGPGTRLLVL.

V gene TRBV5-1 combines with J gene TRBJ2-7, with D perhaps TRBD2 (6 bases). Germline CDR1 and CDR2: SGHRS and YFSETQ. The CDR3 has 14 amino acids. Trimming pared 4 bases from V and 2 bases from J, leaving 13 bases between. The CDR3 bases are TGCGCCAGCAGCGCGGGGACCGGGACCTACGAGCAGTACTTC. Protein sequence: CASSAGTGTYEQYF.

CDR3 nucleotides: TGTGCCAGCAGTTTAAATTCAGGGCGGCACACTGAAGCTTTCTTT. Protein product: CASSLNSGRHTEAFF. This sequence joins TRBV27 and TRBJ1-1, with a tentative D call TRBD1 (5 bases). V lost 2 bases and J lost 3, with 13 bases in between. Per germline, CDR1 MNHEY and CDR2 SMNVEV (reference sequence). This CDR3 is built from 15 residues.

The V call is TRBV19, the J call TRBJ2-7, with 7 positions matching TRBD1. Germline V gene sequence: CDR1 LNHDA, CDR2 SQIVND (reference sequence). The CDR3 is made up of 13 amino acids. V dropped 5 bases and J dropped 3; count of bases not matched to a gene: 4. CDR3 residues: CASSEGALYEQYF. CDR3 bases: TGTGCCAGTAGTGAGGGGGCGCTCTACGAGCAGTACTTC.

Only one count was recorded for this clone. The genes are TRBV2 and TRBJ2-7; D might be TRBD2 (5 bases). The CDR3 contains 11 residues. The V end was cut by 10 bases, the J end by 1 base, with 8 bases between. Germline values: CDR1 SNHLY, CDR2 FYNNEI. In nucleotides, the CDR3 is TGTGCCACCGGACTGTCCTACGAGCAGTACTTC. Protein product: CATGLSYEQYF.

This rearrangement joins TRBV7-9 to TRBJ2-2, with TRBD1 as a possible D gene (6 bases). Trimming stripped 6 bases from V and 12 bases from J, with 11 bases between. This CDR3 spans 11 amino acids. CDR1 is SEHNR and CDR2 is FQNEAQ in the germline V gene (reference sequence). CDR3 amino acids: CASRIQGKLFF. Here the CDR3 DNA reads TGTGCCAGCAGAATCCAGGGGAAGCTGTTTTTT.

This chain links TRBV6-6 with TRBJ2-7; 7 bases map to TRBD2. Germline CDR1 reads MNHNY; CDR2 reads SVGAGI (reference sequence). This CDR3 region has 16 residues. The ends lost 2 bases at V and 4 bases at J; junction bases unmatched: 11. The CDR3 protein is CASSYPDMGGSYEQYF. The CDR3 DNA follows: TGTGCCAGCAGTTACCCGGACATGGGGGGGTCTTACGAGCAGTACTTC.

This chain uses TRBV6-5 with TRBJ1-1; D is unclear. The CDR3 length is 13 residues. Germline V gene sequence: CDR1 MNHEY, CDR2 SVGAGI. Trimming cost V 6 bases and J 4 bases, with 12 bases left between them. This CDR3 is CASRQSFTTEAFF. The CDR3 nucleotides read TGTGCCAGCAGACAATCCTTTACCACTGAAGCTTTCTTT.